The clone carrying this T cell receptor beta chain was seen repeatedly, ten times or more. Antigen unknown. RNA transcripts yielded amplified TCR beta CDR3 regions. HTBI primers were used for first-round RT-PCR of the TCR CDR3. One entry per CDR3 protein results from TCRdb running MiXCR on the multiplex PCR reads. The table lists hundreds of thousands of distinct CDR3 sequences, around an eighth of them singletons. Germline values: CDR1 KGHDR, CDR2 SFDVKD. This CDR3 is 14 amino acids long. V was trimmed by 6 bases and J by 10 bases, leaving 18 bases between them. Diagnosing involved the use of clinical symptoms, serum thyroxine and TRAb, thyroid ultrasound and orbital computed tomography. The data originate from a study of T cells in Graves' hyperthyroidism and ophthalmopathy. Background on the study: Any treatment followed the collection of peripheral blood at initial diagnosis.

Whole-study results and caveats: In the blood, most expanded thyroid clonotypes above 0.001 appeared as well.

The TCR comes from a man aged 45 to 65 with Graves' ophthalmopathy. The rearrangement links TRBV24-1 to TRBJ2-1, with D possibly called TRBD1 or TRBD2 (6 bases each). The specimen sequenced was blood. The CDR3 nucleotides are TGTGCCACCAGTTGGGGTAGGAGGGGACACGAGCAGTTCTTC. Translated: CATSWGRRGHEQFF.